This record looks at one TCR beta chain sequence and its context. The record originates from a study of blood T cell repertoires in COVID-19. Across the whole study: The United States, Italy and Spain supplied acute and convalescent COVID-19 samples.

The CDR3 contains 16 residues. CDR1 MDHEN and CDR2 SYDVKM come from the germline V gene. J was trimmed by 0 bases and V by 3 bases; bases with no gene match: 1. Per the original methods: Amplification from reference gene primers served as the basis for estimated nucleated cell counts. Sequencing was performed with immunoSEQ multiplex PCR; in TCRdb, only in-frame clones are kept and a portion is missing. V and J calls plus clone size are reproduced from that table; the DNA served to infer D and trimming. The sample includes over 55,000 clones, about 91% of them seen just once. Sequenced input: peripheral blood. The clonotype was recovered from a man aged 55 to 70 with acute or convalescent COVID-19. The chain joins TRBV28 to TRBJ2-4; 11 bases are shared with TRBD1. The DNA for the CDR3 is TGTGCCAGCAGTTTGGGACAGGGGGTAGCCAAAAACATTCAGTACTTC. Translating gives CASSLGQGVAKNIQYF.